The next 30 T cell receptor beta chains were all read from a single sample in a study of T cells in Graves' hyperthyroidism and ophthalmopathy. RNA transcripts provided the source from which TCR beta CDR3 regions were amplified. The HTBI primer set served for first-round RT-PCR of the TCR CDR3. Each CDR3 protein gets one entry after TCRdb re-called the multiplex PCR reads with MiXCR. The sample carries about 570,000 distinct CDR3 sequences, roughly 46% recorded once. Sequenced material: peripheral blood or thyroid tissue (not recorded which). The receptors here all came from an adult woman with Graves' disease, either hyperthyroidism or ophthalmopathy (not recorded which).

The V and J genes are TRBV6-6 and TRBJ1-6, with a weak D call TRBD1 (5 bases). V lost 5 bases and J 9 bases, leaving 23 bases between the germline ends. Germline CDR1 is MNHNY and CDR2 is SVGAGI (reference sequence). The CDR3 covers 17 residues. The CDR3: CASSPSLWDLRGSPLHF. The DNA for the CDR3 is TGTGCCAGCAGTCCATCCCTGTGGGACCTTCGGGGTTCACCCCTCCACTTT.

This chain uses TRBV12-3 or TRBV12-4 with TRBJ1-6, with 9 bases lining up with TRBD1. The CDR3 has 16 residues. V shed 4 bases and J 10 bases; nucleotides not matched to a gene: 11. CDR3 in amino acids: CASSWPGQGFLSPLHF. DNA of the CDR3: TGTGCCAGCAGTTGGCCGGGACAGGGATTTTTGTCACCCCTCCACTTT.

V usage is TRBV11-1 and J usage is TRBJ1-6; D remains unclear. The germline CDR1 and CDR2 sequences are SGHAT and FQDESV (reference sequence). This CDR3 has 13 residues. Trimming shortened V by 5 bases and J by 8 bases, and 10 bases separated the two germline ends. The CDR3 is CASSMDGDSPLHF. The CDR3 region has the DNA TGTGCCAGCAGCATGGACGGCGATTCACCCCTCCACTTT.

For the CDR3, the DNA is TGTGCCACCAGTGAAACAGGGTTACAGCCCCAGTACTTC. Amino acids: CATSETGLQPQYF. V is TRBV24-1 and J is TRBJ2-5; TRBD1 is a possible D gene (6 bases). The CDR3 has 13 residues. The germline V and J ends were trimmed by 4 bases and 9 bases, with 14 bases remaining between them. Per the germline V gene, CDR1 is KGHDR and CDR2 is SFDVKD.

This CDR3 is CASSSTTRGQDETQYF. CDR3 coding DNA: TGTGCCAGCAGTTCTACTACCAGGGGGCAGGATGAGACCCAGTACTTC. J is TRBJ2-5 and V is TRBV2; 8 positions agree with TRBD1. Germline V CDR1 and CDR2: SNHLY, FYNNEI. The ends lost 5 bases at V and 5 bases at J; junction bases unmatched: 13. The CDR3 totals 16 residues.

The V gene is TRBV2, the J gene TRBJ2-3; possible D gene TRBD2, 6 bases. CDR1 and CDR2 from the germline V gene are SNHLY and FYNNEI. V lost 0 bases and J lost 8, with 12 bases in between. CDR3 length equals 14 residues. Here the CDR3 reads CASSEAPGVGTQYF. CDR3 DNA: TGTGCCAGCAGTGAAGCTCCGGGAGTCGGTACGCAGTATTTT.

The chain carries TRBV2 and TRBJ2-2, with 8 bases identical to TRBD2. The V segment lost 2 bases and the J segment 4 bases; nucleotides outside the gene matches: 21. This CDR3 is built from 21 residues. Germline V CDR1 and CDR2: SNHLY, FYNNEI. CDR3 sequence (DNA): TGTGCCAGCAGTGAATTCGGGGTCTTCGCCTCTTCGGGAGGGGGCACCGGGGAGCTGTTTTTT. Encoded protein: CASSEFGVFASSGGGTGELFF.

The CDR3 coding sequence is TGCAGCGTTGACGGGGAAAGTTACGAGCAGTACTTC. Protein product: CSVDGESYEQYF. J is TRBJ2-7 and V is TRBV29-1, with a possible D match to TRBD2 (5 bases). V was cut by 3 bases and J by 4 bases, with 10 bases left in between. The CDR3 length is 12 residues. Germline CDR1 is SQVTM and CDR2 is ANQGSEA.

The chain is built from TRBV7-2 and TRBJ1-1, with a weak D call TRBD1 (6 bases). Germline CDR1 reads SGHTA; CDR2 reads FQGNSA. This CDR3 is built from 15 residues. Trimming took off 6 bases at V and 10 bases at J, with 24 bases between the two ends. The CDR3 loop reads CASRSRQDGTRGAFF. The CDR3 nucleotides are TGTGCCAGCAGGTCGCGACAGGACGGGACCCGGGGAGCTTTCTTT.

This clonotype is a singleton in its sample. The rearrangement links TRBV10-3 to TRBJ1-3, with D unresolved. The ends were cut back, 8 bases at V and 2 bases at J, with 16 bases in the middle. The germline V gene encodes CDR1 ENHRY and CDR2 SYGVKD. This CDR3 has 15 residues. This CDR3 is CAIRGPAGAGNTIYF. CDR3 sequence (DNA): TGTGCCATCCGAGGTCCAGCGGGAGCTGGAAACACCATATATTTT.

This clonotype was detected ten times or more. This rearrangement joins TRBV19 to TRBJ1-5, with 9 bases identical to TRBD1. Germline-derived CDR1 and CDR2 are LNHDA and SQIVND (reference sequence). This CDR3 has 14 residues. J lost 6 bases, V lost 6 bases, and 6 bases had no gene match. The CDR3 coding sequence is TGTGCCAGTAGCTCCGGGACAGGGTTTCAGCCCCAGCATTTT. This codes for CASSSGTGFQPQHF.

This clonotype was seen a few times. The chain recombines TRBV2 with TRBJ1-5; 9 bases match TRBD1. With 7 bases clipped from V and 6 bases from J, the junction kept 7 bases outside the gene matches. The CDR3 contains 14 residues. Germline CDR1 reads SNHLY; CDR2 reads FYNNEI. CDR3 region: CASNRDRDVQPQHF. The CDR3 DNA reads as TGTGCCAGCAATCGGGACAGGGACGTTCAGCCCCAGCATTTT.

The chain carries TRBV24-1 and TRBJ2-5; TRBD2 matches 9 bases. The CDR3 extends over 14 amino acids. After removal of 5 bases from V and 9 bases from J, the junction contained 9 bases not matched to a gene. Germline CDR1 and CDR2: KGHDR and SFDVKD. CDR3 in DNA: TGTGCCACCAGTGCGGCGGGGGGGGACCAGCCCCAGTACTTC. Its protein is CATSAAGGDQPQYF.

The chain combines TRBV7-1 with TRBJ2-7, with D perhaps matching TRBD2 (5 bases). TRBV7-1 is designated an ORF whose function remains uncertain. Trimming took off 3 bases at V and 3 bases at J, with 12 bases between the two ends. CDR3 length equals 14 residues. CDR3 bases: TGTGCCAGCAGCTCGGACTGGGATAGCTACGAGCAGTACTTC. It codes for CASSSDWDSYEQYF.

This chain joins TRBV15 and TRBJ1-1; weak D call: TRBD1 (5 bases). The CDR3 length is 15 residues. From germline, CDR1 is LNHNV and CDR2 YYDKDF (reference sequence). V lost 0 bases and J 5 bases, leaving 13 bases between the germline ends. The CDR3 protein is CATSRDFREGTEAFF. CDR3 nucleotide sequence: TGTGCCACCAGCAGAGATTTCAGGGAGGGTACTGAAGCTTTCTTT.

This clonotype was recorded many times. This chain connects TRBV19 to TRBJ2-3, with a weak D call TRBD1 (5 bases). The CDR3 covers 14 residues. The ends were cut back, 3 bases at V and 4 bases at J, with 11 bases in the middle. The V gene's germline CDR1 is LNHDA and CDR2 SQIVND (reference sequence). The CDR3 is CASSILSQADTQYF. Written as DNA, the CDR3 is TGTGCCAGTAGTATTCTCTCACAGGCAGATACGCAGTATTTT.

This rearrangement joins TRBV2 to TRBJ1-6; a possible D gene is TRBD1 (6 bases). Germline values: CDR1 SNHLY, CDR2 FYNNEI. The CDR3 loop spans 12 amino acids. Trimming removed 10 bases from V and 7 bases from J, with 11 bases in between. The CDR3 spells CATGTRNSPLHF. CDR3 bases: TGTGCCACAGGGACAAGAAATTCACCCCTCCACTTT.

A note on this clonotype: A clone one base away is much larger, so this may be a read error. CDR3 protein: CASSTDGTSGAYEQYF. The CDR3, as DNA: TGTGCCAGCAGCACCGACGGGACTAGCGGGGCCTACGAGCAGTACTTC. V and J are TRBV7-9 and TRBJ2-7, with 13 positions matching TRBD2. CDR1 and CDR2 from the germline V gene are SEHNR and FQNEAQ (reference sequence). The V segment lost 5 bases and the J segment 2 bases; nucleotides outside the gene matches: 6. The CDR3 extends over 16 amino acids.

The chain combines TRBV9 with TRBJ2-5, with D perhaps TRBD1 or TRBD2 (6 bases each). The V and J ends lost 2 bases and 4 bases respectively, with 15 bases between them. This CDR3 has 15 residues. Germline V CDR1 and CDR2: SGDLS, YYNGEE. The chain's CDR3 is CASSVPLPGAETQYF. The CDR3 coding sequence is TGTGCCAGCAGCGTTCCCCTCCCGGGGGCAGAGACCCAGTACTTC.

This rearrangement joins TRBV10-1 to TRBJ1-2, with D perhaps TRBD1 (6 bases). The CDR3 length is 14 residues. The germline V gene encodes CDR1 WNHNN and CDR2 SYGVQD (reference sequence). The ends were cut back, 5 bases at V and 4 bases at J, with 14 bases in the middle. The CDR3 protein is CASSPGTPFYGYTF. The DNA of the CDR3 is TGCGCCAGCAGTCCCGGGACACCTTTCTATGGCTACACCTTC.

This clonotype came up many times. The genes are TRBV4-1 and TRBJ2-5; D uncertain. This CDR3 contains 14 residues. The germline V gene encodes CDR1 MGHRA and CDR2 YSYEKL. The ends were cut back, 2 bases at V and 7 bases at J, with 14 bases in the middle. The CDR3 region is CASSQKHGPGTQYF. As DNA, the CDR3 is TGCGCCAGCAGCCAAAAACATGGCCCGGGGACCCAGTACTTC.

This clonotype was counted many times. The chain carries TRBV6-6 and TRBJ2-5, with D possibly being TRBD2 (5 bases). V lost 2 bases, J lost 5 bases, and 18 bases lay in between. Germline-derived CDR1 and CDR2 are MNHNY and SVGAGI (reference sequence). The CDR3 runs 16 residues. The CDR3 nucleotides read TGTGCCAGCAGTTACCCCCAACGGACTGTCGAGGAGACCCAGTACTTC. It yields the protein CASSYPQRTVEETQYF.

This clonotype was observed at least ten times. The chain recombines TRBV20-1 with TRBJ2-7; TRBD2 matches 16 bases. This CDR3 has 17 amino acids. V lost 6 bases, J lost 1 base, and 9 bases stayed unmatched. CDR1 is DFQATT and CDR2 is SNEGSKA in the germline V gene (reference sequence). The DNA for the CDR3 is TGCAGTGCGCCCGCGGGACTAGCGGGAGGGAGGTCCTACGAGCAGTACTTC. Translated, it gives CSAPAGLAGGRSYEQYF.

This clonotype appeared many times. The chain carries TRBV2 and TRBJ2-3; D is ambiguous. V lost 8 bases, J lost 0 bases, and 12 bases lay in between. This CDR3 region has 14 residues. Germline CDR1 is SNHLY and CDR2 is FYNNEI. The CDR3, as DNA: TGTGCCAGCTCTCGGACCTCGAGCACAGATACGCAGTATTTT. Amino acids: CASSRTSSTDTQYF.

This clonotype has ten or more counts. CDR3 in amino acids: CASSPPSGSRYEQYF. The CDR3 region has the DNA TGTGCCAGCAGCCCCCCTAGCGGGAGTCGATACGAGCAGTACTTC. The chain uses TRBV7-2 and TRBJ2-7; TRBD2 matches at 10 bases. The CDR3 spans 15 residues. V gave up 5 bases and J gave up 4 bases; unmatched junction bases: 8. Germline CDR1 and CDR2: SGHTA and FQGNSA.

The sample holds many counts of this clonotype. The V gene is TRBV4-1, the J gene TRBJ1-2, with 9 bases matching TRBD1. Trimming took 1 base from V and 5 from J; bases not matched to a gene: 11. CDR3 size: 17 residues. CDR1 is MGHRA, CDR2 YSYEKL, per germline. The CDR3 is CASSQATGGTSGYGYTF. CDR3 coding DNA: TGCGCCAGCAGCCAAGCGACAGGGGGAACGAGCGGTTATGGCTACACCTTC.

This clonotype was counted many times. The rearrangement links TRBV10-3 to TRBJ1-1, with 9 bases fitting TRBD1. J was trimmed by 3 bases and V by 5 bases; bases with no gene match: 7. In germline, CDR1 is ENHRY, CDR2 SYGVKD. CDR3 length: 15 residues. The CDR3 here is CAISLTGGEDTEAFF. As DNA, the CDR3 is TGTGCCATCAGTCTTACAGGGGGCGAGGACACTGAAGCTTTCTTT.

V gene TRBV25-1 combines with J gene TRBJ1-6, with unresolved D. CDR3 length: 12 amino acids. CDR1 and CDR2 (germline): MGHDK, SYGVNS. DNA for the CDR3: TGTGCTAGAGATCTGACCGATTCACCCCTCCACTTT. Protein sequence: CARDLTDSPLHF.

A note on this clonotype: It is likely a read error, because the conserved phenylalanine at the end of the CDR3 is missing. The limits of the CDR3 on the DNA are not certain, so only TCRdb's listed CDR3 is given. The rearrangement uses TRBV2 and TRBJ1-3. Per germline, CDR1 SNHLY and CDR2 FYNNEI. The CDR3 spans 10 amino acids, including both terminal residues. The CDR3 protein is CASTGLAGKT.

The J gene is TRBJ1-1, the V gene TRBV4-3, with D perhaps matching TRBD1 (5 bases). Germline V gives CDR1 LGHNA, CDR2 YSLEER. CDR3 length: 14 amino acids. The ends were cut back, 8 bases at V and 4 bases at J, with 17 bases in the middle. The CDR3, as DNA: TGCGCCAGCTGCCGGGACCGCGGGGGCACTGAAGCTTTCTTT. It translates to CASCRDRGGTEAFF.